A selection of T cell receptor beta chains follows, all from one sample in a study of CD8+ T cells in alopecia areata. The table came from immunoSEQ multiplex PCR; TCRdb's copy has only in-frame clones and leaves some out. The sample contains about 130,000 clones, about 57% of which appear only once. The source was CD4+ T cells sorted from blood, collected at week 0. All receptors come from a human donor with alopecia areata. Each CDR3 is given without its conserved first and last residue. D genes are given only for firm matches.

V	D	J	CDR3
TRBV7-2	.	TRBJ2-1	ASSPNLRGLLGNEQF
TRBV2	TRBD2	TRBJ2-3	ASRGLAGLTQY
TRBV7-9	.	TRBJ1-4	ASSLLEKLF
TRBV28	.	TRBJ2-2	ASSSSAGELF
TRBV7-9	TRBD1	TRBJ1-3	ASSRRTGYLQGNTIY
TRBV9	.	TRBJ2-7	ASSVGGRASYEQY
TRBV9	.	TRBJ2-3	ASSVEGRTDTQY
TRBV6-1	.	TRBJ2-3	ASRDSSDLQY
TRBV29-1	.	TRBJ1-2	SVERADDGYT
TRBV5-4	.	TRBJ1-1	ASRTGGENTEAF
TRBV30	.	TRBJ2-5	AWTGAQETQY
TRBV19	TRBD1	TRBJ1-2	ASSKGTDYGYT
TRBV7-2	TRBD2	TRBJ2-1	ASSSHSGGHSYNEQF
TRBV23-1	.	TRBJ2-7	ASSHGQGMAYEQY
TRBV19	TRBD1	TRBJ1-1	ASSSTDRVGTEAF
TRBV23-1	TRBD1	TRBJ2-5	ASSHSGQGFKETQY
TRBV14	.	TRBJ2-3	ASSSQGGTDTQY
TRBV5-1	.	TRBJ2-1	ASSLVRNEQF
TRBV5-4	TRBD1	TRBJ2-7	ASSRTGTGDEQY
TRBV19	TRBD1	TRBJ2-7	ASSSSGGSYEQY
TRBV4-2	TRBD1	TRBJ1-4	ASSQDGTGYEKLF
TRBV5-1	TRBD2	TRBJ2-1	ATRVLAGDNEQF
TRBV7-9	.	TRBJ1-1	ASSPMGGDRHRAEAF
TRBV19	.	TRBJ1-5	ASSRTFGSNQPQH
TRBV4-3	TRBD2	TRBJ2-7	ASSQVTSGRGSYEQY
TRBV18	TRBD1	TRBJ2-6	ASSRDRGTGANVLT
TRBV6-1	TRBD1	TRBJ1-1	ASSEQGVNTEAF
TRBV18	.	TRBJ2-7	ASSYSRVGKNYEQY
TRBV28	.	TRBJ1-2	ASGVPGTYGYT
TRBV28	.	TRBJ1-3	ASSPLTGTGGNTIY
TRBV6-6	TRBD2	TRBJ2-2	ASKDSGGATGELF
TRBV5-4	TRBD1	TRBJ1-1	ASSLAGTGNTEAF
TRBV30	TRBD2	TRBJ2-7	AWRAGGSYEQY
TRBV27	TRBD1	TRBJ2-7	ASSWTGPYEQY
TRBV7-2	.	TRBJ2-5	ASSSTIEGAQY
TRBV11-2	.	TRBJ2-4	ASSFRGHPGY
TRBV25-1	.	TRBJ2-1	ASSEGVRLGEQF
TRBV5-1	.	TRBJ2-3	ASSYLGRVNLGADTQY
TRBV6-5	.	TRBJ2-7	ASRHSYGGEYEQY
TRBV5-1	TRBD2	TRBJ2-7	ASSFSSGTAYEQY
TRBV28	TRBD1	TRBJ2-7	ASSQGVGEQY
TRBV5-1	.	TRBJ2-7	ASSLAQVGEQY
TRBV7-8	TRBD2	TRBJ2-1	ASSREGLARNEQF
TRBV6-1	.	TRBJ2-3	ASSETGDTQY
TRBV6-5	.	TRBJ1-2	ASTPGDYGYT
TRBV19	TRBD2	TRBJ2-5	ASNSGLASETQY
TRBV6-5	.	TRBJ1-1	ASGQRNTEAF
TRBV6-5	.	TRBJ1-4	ASSVTATNEKLF